The 7 T cell receptor beta chains below come from one sample, sequenced in a study of identical twins. TCRdb reprocessed the 5' RACE reads with MiXCR, giving one entry per CDR3 protein. The sample yields about 690,000 distinct CDR3 sequences, less than 25% seen once. These records were also assigned to another study, of T cells expressing NK-cell markers.

The sample was PBMCs. Every receptor here comes from a woman aged 18 to 35 in good health.

This clonotype has ten or more counts. The chain links TRBV20-1 to TRBJ2-1; D is unresolved. Germline CDR1 is DFQATT and CDR2 is SNEGSKA (reference sequence). The CDR3 is 12 residues long. V was cut by 0 bases and J by 7 bases, with 7 bases left in between. The CDR3 protein is CSARDMKNEQFF. The CDR3 bases are TGCAGTGCTAGAGACATGAAAAATGAGCAGTTCTTC.

The chain recombines TRBV5-1 with TRBJ2-1, with TRBD2 identical over 8 bases. Looked up from germline, CDR1 is SGHRS and CDR2 is YFSETQ. CDR3 length equals 16 residues. Trimming took 3 bases from V and 6 from J; bases not matched to a gene: 11. The CDR3 is CASSSTDTRGANEQFF. The CDR3 bases are TGCGCCAGCAGCTCAACCGATACGCGGGGGGCCAATGAGCAGTTCTTC.

This clonotype appeared a few times. This chain uses TRBV29-1 with TRBJ2-7; D ambiguous. Germline V gene sequence: CDR1 SQVTM, CDR2 ANQGSEA. Trimming took off 7 bases at V and 0 bases at J, with 7 bases between the two ends. The length of the CDR3 is 11 residues. The DNA of the CDR3 is TGCAGCGGTGCGTCCTCCTACGAGCAGTACTTC. Amino acids: CSGASSYEQYF.

This clonotype was found once. This chain joins TRBV6-2 or TRBV6-3 and TRBJ2-1; 7 bases match TRBD2. Germline assignment: CDR1 MNHEY and CDR2 SVGEGT. This CDR3 has 15 amino acids. Germline trimming cut 8 bases from V and 6 bases from J; bases unmatched to any gene: 13. The CDR3 reads CASQPRGFRINEQFF. CDR3 bases: TGTGCCAGCCAACCGCGGGGGTTTAGAATCAATGAGCAGTTCTTC.

This clonotype was observed a few times. The chain carries TRBV20-1 and TRBJ2-1; 11 nucleotides line up with TRBD2. The germline gives CDR1 DFQATT, CDR2 SNEGSKA (reference sequence). Unmatched junction bases numbered 7, after V lost 3 bases and J lost 6 bases. The CDR3 extends over 15 amino acids. The chain's CDR3 is CSASPSGRLPNEQFF. The CDR3 DNA sequence: TGCAGTGCTAGCCCTAGCGGGAGGCTACCCAATGAGCAGTTCTTC.

This clonotype was counted only a few times. J is TRBJ2-7 and V is TRBV18; possibly TRBD1 for D (6 bases). V shed 0 bases and J shed 7 bases, with 13 bases lying between them. CDR3 size: 14 residues. Germline assignment: CDR1 KGHSH and CDR2 LQKENI. CDR3 sequence (DNA): TGTGCCAGCTCACCACCGGGGGCTTCGGGGGAGCAGTACTTC. Its translation is CASSPPGASGEQYF.

The chain recombines TRBV6-5 with TRBJ1-1, with D possibly matching TRBD1 (5 bases). From germline, CDR1 is MNHEY and CDR2 SVGAGI. V lost 5 bases and J 7 bases, leaving 11 bases between the germline ends. This CDR3 spans 12 amino acids. The CDR3 is CASSRGEIEAFF. The CDR3 DNA is TGTGCCAGCAGTAGGGGTGAGATTGAAGCTTTCTTT.